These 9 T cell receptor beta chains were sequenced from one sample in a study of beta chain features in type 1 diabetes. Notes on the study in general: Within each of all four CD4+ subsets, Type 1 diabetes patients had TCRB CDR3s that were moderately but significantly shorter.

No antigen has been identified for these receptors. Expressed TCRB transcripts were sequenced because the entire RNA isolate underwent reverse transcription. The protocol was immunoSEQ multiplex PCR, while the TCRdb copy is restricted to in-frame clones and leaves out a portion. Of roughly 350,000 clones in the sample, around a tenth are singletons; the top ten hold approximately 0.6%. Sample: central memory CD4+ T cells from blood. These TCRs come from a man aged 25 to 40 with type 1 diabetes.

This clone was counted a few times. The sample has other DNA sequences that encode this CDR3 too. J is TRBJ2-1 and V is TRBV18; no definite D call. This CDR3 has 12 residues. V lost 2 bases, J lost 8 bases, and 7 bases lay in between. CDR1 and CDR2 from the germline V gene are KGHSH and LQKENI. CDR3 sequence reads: CASSPSGDEQFF. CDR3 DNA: TGTGCCAGCTCACCATCCGGCGATGAGCAGTTCTTC.

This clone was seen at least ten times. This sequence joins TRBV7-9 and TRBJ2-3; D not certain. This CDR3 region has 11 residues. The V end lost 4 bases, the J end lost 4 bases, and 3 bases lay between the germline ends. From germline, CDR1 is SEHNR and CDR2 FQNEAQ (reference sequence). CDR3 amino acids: CASSWSDTQYF. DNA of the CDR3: TGTGCCAGCAGCTGGTCAGATACGCAGTATTTT.

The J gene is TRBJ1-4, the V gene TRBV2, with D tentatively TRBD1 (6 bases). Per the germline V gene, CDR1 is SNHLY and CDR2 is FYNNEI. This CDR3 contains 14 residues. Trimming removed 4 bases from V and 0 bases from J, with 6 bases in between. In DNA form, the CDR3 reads TGTGCCAGCAGTGCAGGGGCAACTAATGAAAAACTGTTTTTT. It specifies CASSAGATNEKLFF.

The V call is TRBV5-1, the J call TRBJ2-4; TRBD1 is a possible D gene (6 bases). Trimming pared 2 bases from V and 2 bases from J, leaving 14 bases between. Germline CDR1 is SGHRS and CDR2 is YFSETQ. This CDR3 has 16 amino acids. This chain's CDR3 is CASSFQGRTTKNIQYF. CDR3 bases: TGCGCCAGCAGCTTCCAGGGGCGTACAACCAAAAACATTCAGTACTTC.

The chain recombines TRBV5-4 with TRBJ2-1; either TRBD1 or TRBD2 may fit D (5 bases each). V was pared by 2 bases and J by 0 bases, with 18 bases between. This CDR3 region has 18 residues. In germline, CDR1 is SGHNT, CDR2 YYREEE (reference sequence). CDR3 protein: CASSLDQGGSSSYNEQFF. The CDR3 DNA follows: TGTGCCAGCAGCTTAGATCAGGGCGGGTCGAGCTCCTACAATGAGCAGTTCTTC.

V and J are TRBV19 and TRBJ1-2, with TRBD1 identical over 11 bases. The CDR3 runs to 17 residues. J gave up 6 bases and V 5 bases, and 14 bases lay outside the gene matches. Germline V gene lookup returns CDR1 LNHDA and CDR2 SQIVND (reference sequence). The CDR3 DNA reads TGTGCCAGTAGTGCAGGAACCCGGGACAGGGGGAAGGATGGCTACACCTTC. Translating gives CASSAGTRDRGKDGYTF.

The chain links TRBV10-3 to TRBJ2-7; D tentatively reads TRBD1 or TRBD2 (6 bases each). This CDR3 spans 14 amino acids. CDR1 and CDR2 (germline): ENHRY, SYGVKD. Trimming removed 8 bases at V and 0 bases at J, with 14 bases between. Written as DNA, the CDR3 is TGTGCCATCTCAATCGGGGGCAGCTCCTACGAGCAGTACTTC. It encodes CAISIGGSSYEQYF.

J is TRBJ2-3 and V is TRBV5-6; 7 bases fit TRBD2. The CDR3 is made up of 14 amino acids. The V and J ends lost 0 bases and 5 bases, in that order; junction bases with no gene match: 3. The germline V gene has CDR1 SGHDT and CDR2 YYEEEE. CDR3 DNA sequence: TGTGCCAGCAGCTTGGCGGGAGGCGGAGATACGCAGTATTTT. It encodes CASSLAGGGDTQYF. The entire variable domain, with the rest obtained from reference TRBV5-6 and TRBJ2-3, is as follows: DAGVTQSPTHLIKTRGQQVTLRCSPKSGHDTVSWYQQALGQGPQFIFQYYEEEERQRGNFPDRFSGHQFPNYSSELNVNALLLGDSALYLCASSLAGGGDTQYFGPGTRLTVL.

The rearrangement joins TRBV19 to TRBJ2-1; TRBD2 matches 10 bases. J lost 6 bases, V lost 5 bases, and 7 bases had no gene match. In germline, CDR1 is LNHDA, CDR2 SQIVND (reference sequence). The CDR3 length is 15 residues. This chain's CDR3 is CASSRTSGRVNEQFF. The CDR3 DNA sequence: TGTGCCAGTAGTCGGACTAGCGGCAGGGTCAATGAGCAGTTCTTC.